This T cell receptor beta chain was captured in a study of T cell changes during pregnancy in multiple sclerosis. Per germline, CDR1 SGHVS and CDR2 FQNEAQ. The CDR3 spans 13 residues. With 5 bases removed from V and 13 bases from J, the gap between germline ends came to 15 bases. The assay was immunoSEQ multiplex PCR, and TCRdb's table has in-frame clones only and misses some. There are roughly 56,000 clones in the sample; more than 80% occur only once, and about 0.49% lies in the top ten. This specimen consisted of CD4+ T cells from peripheral blood mononuclear cells, obtained after pregnancy. This chain links TRBV7-8 with TRBJ1-6, with D possibly TRBD1 on 6 matching bases. The clonotype was recovered from a female donor in good health, enrolled as a control in a pregnancy study. CDR3 sequence reads: CASSRPDRRPLHF. CDR3 nucleotides: TGTGCCAGCAGCCGCCCCGACAGGAGGCCCCTCCACTTT.